The next 5 T cell receptor beta chains were all read from a single sample in a study of Ad26.COV2.S vaccination and SARS-CoV-2 variants. Regarding treatment: roughly 19 received Ad26.COV2.S at low or high dose, single or two shots; five or six received placebo; per-sample allocation not given. Specimens were obtained on day 63 following the first vaccine or placebo injection. The repertoire was sequenced with immunoSEQ multiplex PCR; TCRdb's copy has only in-frame clones and lacks some. The profile shows about 480,000 clones, approximately 88% of them singletons. The sample in question was peripheral blood, obtained in a trial of Ad26.COV2.S vaccine versus placebo. Receptors originate from a person aged 18-65 years who received the Ad26.COV2.S COVID-19 vaccine or a placebo.

J is TRBJ1-1 and V is TRBV10-3; D possibly corresponds to TRBD1 (6 bases). The CDR3 contains 13 residues. Germline CDR1 ENHRY, CDR2 SYGVKD. V gave up 10 bases and J gave up 0 bases, with 12 bases separating them. CDR3 coding DNA: TGTGCCACACGGACAGATATGAACACTGAAGCTTTCTTT. It translates to CATRTDMNTEAFF.

CDR3 in DNA: TGTGCCAGCAGCCACCTAGCCTCCTACGAGCAGTACTTC. Protein sequence: CASSHLASYEQYF. The rearrangement joins TRBV3-1 (or the pseudogene TRBV3-2) to TRBJ2-7, with D perhaps TRBD2 (5 bases). Deletions cut 3 bases from V and 0 bases from J, with 6 bases between. The CDR3 is 13 amino acids. From germline, CDR1 is LGHDT and CDR2 YNNKEL (reference sequence).

The chain recombines TRBV27 with TRBJ1-3, with D hard to call. Germline-derived CDR1 and CDR2 are MNHEY and SMNVEV (reference sequence). This CDR3 comprises 14 residues. V shed 6 bases and J shed 2 bases, with 11 bases lying between them. CDR3: CASSSASTGNTIYF. The CDR3, as DNA: TGTGCCAGCAGCAGTGCTTCAACTGGAAACACCATATATTTT.

This chain uses TRBV9 with TRBJ2-6, with unresolved D. CDR1 SGDLS and CDR2 YYNGEE come from the germline V gene. The CDR3 totals 15 residues. Trimming removed 2 bases from V and 3 bases from J, with 9 bases in between. CDR3 region: CASSVALGGANVLTF. The CDR3 DNA is TGTGCCAGCAGCGTGGCGCTGGGTGGGGCCAACGTCCTGACTTTC.

The CDR3 spells CASSLFGQLSYQETQYF. The CDR3 nucleotides read TGTGCCAGCAGCTTATTCGGACAGCTATCGTACCAAGAGACCCAGTACTTC. This chain links TRBV5-6 with TRBJ2-5, with D perhaps matching TRBD1 (6 bases). V was shortened by 2 bases and J by 0 bases, with 17 bases between the two germline ends. Germline lookup yields CDR1 SGHDT and CDR2 YYEEEE. The CDR3 contains 17 residues.